The 5 T cell receptor beta chains in this list originate from one sample, sequenced in a study of PD-1 blockade in classical Hodgkin lymphoma. TCRdb's table, derived via immunoSEQ multiplex PCR, lists solely in-frame clones and lacks some. The sample contains about 90,000 clones, approximately 90% of which appear only once. Time point indicated: cycle 4 day 1 (C4D1), after 5 to 7 weeks of nivolumab. In every patient, relapse followed autologous stem cell transplantation, while exposure to brentuximab vedotin differed. The input for sequencing was peripheral blood mononuclear cells (PBMCs), taken before the fourth cycle of nivolumab. The receptor set was obtained from a human donor with classical Hodgkin lymphoma.

The chain carries TRBV19 and TRBJ1-6; 7 bases align to TRBD1. This CDR3 is built from 15 residues. Germline lookup yields CDR1 LNHDA and CDR2 SQIVND (reference sequence). Losses at the gene ends were 4 bases for V and 7 bases for J; bases not matched to a gene: 7. CDR3 sequence reads: CASSTAGTVNSPLHF. CDR3 nucleotide sequence: TGTGCCAGTAGTACAGCGGGGACAGTGAATTCACCCCTCCACTTT.

This sequence joins TRBV6-5 and TRBJ1-1; D possibly corresponds to TRBD1 (5 bases). The germline V gene encodes CDR1 MNHEY and CDR2 SVGAGI. V lost 6 bases, J lost 1 base, and 9 bases lay in between. This CDR3 is 13 amino acids long. This CDR3 is CASRRDSNTEAFF. In DNA form, the CDR3 reads TGTGCCAGCAGGCGGGACTCGAACACTGAAGCTTTCTTT.

The chain combines TRBV7-2 with TRBJ1-6, with D tentatively TRBD1 (6 bases). V dropped 1 base and J dropped 5 bases, with 15 bases sitting between them. The CDR3 extends over 17 amino acids. Germline V gene data show CDR1 as SGHTA and CDR2 as FQGNSA. The CDR3 coding sequence is TGTGCCAGCAGCTTAGTGTACAGGGCCCCTCATAATTCACCCCTCCACTTT. It yields the protein CASSLVYRAPHNSPLHF.

The CDR3 region has the DNA TGTGCCAGTAGTAGAAGCCACGCAAACGGCCGCGGGGGGACACAAGAGACCCAGTACTTC. Encoded protein: CASSRSHANGRGGTQETQYF. The genes are TRBV19 and TRBJ2-5; TRBD2 agrees at 8 bases. CDR3 length: 20 residues. CDR1 LNHDA and CDR2 SQIVND come from the germline V gene (reference sequence). V lost 4 bases, J lost 2 bases, and 21 bases stayed unmatched.

The chain uses TRBV15 and TRBJ2-2; D may match TRBD1 or TRBD2 (6 bases each). The germline gives CDR1 LNHNV, CDR2 YYDKDF (reference sequence). CDR3 length: 15 residues. V lost 8 bases and J 2 bases, leaving 15 bases between the germline ends. In nucleotides, the CDR3 is TGTGCCACCCAAGGCCGGGGGCGAAACACCGGGGAGCTGTTTTTT. This translates into CATQGRGRNTGELFF.